The 22 T cell receptor beta chains reported below all come from one sample, sequenced in a study of T cells of healthy individuals. TCRdb reprocessed the 5' RACE reads via MiXCR and lists one record per CDR3 protein. This table holds over 95,000 distinct CDR3 sequences, 17% found once. The receptors derive from a human donor in good health.

Many counts were recorded for this clonotype. V usage is TRBV6-4 and J usage is TRBJ2-1; 7 positions agree with TRBD1. CDR1 MRHNA and CDR2 SNTAGT come from the germline V gene. Trimming cost V 3 bases and J 7 bases; bases outside gene matches: 3. CDR3 length: 13 amino acids. Here the CDR3 reads CASSEGTENEQFF. CDR3 DNA sequence: TGTGCCAGCAGTGAGGGGACAGAAAATGAGCAGTTCTTC.

The chain carries TRBV20-1 and TRBJ2-3; 7 bases are shared with TRBD1. This CDR3 has 11 residues. Germline CDR1 reads DFQATT; CDR2 reads SNEGSKA (reference sequence). V was pared by 7 bases and J by 6 bases, with 4 bases of the junction left unmatched. The CDR3 protein is CSVYRGDTQYF. CDR3 coding DNA: TGCAGTGTATACAGGGGTGATACGCAGTATTTT.

This clonotype has just a few counts. The chain employs TRBV2 and TRBJ2-3, with 8 bases matching TRBD2. The trim removed 2 bases at V and 8 bases at J, leaving 6 bases unmatched. In germline, CDR1 is SNHLY, CDR2 FYNNEI. The CDR3 covers 14 residues. This chain's CDR3 is CASSEHRGGGTQYF. The DNA for the CDR3 is TGTGCCAGCAGTGAACATCGGGGGGGCGGTACGCAGTATTTT.

Note on this clonotype: This may be a read error, as it is one base from a much larger clone. The chain employs TRBV29-1 and TRBJ2-7; D is perhaps TRBD1 or TRBD2 (6 bases each). The CDR3 runs to 12 residues. CDR1 is SQVTM, CDR2 ANQGSEA, per germline. The CDR3 sequence: CSVEGPGGEQCF. In nucleotides, the CDR3 is TGCAGCGTTGAAGGCCCCGGGGGCGAGCAGTGCTTC.

V is TRBV25-1 and J is TRBJ1-2; no definite D call. The V gene lost 3 bases and the J gene lost 7 bases, with 6 bases spanning the gap. The CDR3 runs 11 residues. Germline CDR1 MGHDK, CDR2 SYGVNS. The CDR3 loop reads CASSEGSGYTF. The CDR3 nucleotides read TGTGCCAGCAGTGAGGGGTCTGGCTACACCTTC.

This clonotype occurred a few times. This rearrangement joins TRBV7-9 to TRBJ2-2, with D hard to call. The V end was cut by 0 bases, the J end by 9 bases, with 5 bases between. CDR1 is SEHNR, CDR2 FQNEAQ, per germline (reference sequence). The CDR3 length is 12 residues. The CDR3 sequence is CASSLADRELFF. Written as DNA, the CDR3 is TGTGCCAGCAGCTTAGCCGACAGGGAGCTGTTTTTT.

This clonotype was observed a few times. This chain connects TRBV19 to TRBJ1-5, with TRBD1 as a possible D gene (6 bases). The CDR3 length is 17 residues. Per the germline V gene, CDR1 is LNHDA and CDR2 is SQIVND (reference sequence). V was cut by 8 bases and J by 0 bases, with 20 bases left in between. This chain's CDR3 is CASAPGQTKYSNQPQHF. CDR3 DNA: TGTGCCAGTGCTCCCGGACAGACAAAATATAGCAATCAGCCCCAGCATTTT.

This sequence joins TRBV6-4 and TRBJ2-3, with 7 bases that match TRBD2. Germline V gene data show CDR1 as MRHNA and CDR2 as SNTAGT. Losses at the gene ends were 4 bases for V and 6 bases for J; bases not matched to a gene: 7. The CDR3 runs to 14 residues. CDR3: CASSAAGEGDTQYF. CDR3 DNA: TGTGCCAGCAGTGCGGCGGGAGAAGGGGATACGCAGTATTTT.

This clonotype was seen a handful of times. This chain uses TRBV5-1 with TRBJ2-1, with D perhaps matching TRBD1 (5 bases). Germline lookup yields CDR1 SGHRS and CDR2 YFSETQ. The CDR3 has 13 amino acids. Trimming took off 4 bases at V and 5 bases at J, with 10 bases between the two ends. CDR3 sequence: CASSLGHDNEQFF. DNA for the CDR3: TGCGCCAGCAGCCTCGGACACGACAATGAGCAGTTCTTC.

This clonotype was seen a few times. This rearrangement joins TRBV13 to TRBJ2-1; 9 bases map to TRBD1. The germline V gene encodes CDR1 PRHDT and CDR2 FYEKMQ (reference sequence). The CDR3 loop spans 15 amino acids. With V trimmed by 5 bases and J by 7 bases, 9 bases remained unmatched. DNA for the CDR3: TGTGCCAGCAGCCCCCGACAGGGGGTAGGAAATGAGCAGTTCTTC. This translates into CASSPRQGVGNEQFF.

The chain has TRBV5-8 and TRBJ2-3; 15 bases map to TRBD2. Germline V CDR1 and CDR2: SGHTS, YDEGEE. J gave up 7 bases and V 4 bases, and 7 bases lay outside the gene matches. This CDR3 comprises 16 residues. This CDR3 is CASSPGLAGGRHTQYF. The CDR3 DNA follows: TGTGCCAGCAGCCCGGGACTAGCGGGAGGCCGCCATACGCAGTATTTT.

This clonotype was counted only a few times. The chain's CDR3 is CASSVRHGQETQYF. For the CDR3, the DNA is TGTGCCAGCAGCGTACGGCACGGACAAGAGACCCAGTACTTC. This chain joins TRBV9 and TRBJ2-5, with D uncertain. The CDR3 spans 14 residues. CDR1 is SGDLS and CDR2 is YYNGEE in the germline V gene. V lost 1 base, J lost 2 bases, and 9 bases lay in between.

This clonotype was seen more than once but under ten times. This chain joins TRBV20-1 and TRBJ2-5, with TRBD2 matching 7 bases. The germline V gene encodes CDR1 DFQATT and CDR2 SNEGSKA (reference sequence). V gave up 5 bases and J gave up 1 base; unmatched junction bases: 10. This CDR3 has 15 residues. The CDR3 nucleotides read TGCAGTGCTGCGGGTAGCGGGCTTCTCCAAGAGACCCAGTACTTC. Protein product: CSAAGSGLLQETQYF.

The V call is TRBV6-5, the J call TRBJ1-1; D uncertain. CDR1 and CDR2 (germline): MNHEY, SVGAGI. This CDR3 spans 14 amino acids. The germline V and J ends were trimmed by 4 bases and 4 bases, with 13 bases remaining between them. CDR3 sequence (DNA): TGTGCCAGCAGTTCCGGGCTACGTCGCACTGAAGCTTTCTTT. Protein sequence: CASSSGLRRTEAFF.

This chain joins TRBV20-1 and TRBJ1-6, with D uncertain. Germline-derived CDR1 and CDR2 are DFQATT and SNEGSKA (reference sequence). The CDR3 length is 15 residues. V was clipped by 6 bases and J by 5 bases, with 17 bases between them. This CDR3 reads CSARPGQLNNSPLHF. CDR3 DNA sequence: TGCAGTGCCCGCCCGGGCCAGCTAAATAATTCACCCCTCCACTTT.

This clonotype was found a few times. The chain has TRBV28 and TRBJ2-5; the D is unclear. This CDR3 contains 10 residues. V dropped 2 bases and J dropped 5 bases, with 0 bases sitting between them. Germline assignment: CDR1 MDHEN and CDR2 SYDVKM. The CDR3 DNA reads TGTGCCAGCAGTTTAGAGACCCAGTACTTC. Protein: CASSLETQYF.

This clonotype appeared a few times. The V and J genes are TRBV11-3 and TRBJ2-1; possibly TRBD2 for D (6 bases). This CDR3 contains 20 residues. CDR1 is SGHNT and CDR2 is YENEEA in the germline V gene. V was cut by 1 base and J by 6 bases, with 28 bases left in between. In DNA form, the CDR3 reads TGTGCCAGCAGCTTAGCTCTCCCGGGACTGACAAGGACCAGATTCAATGAGCAGTTCTTC. Translating it yields CASSLALPGLTRTRFNEQFF.

This clonotype came up a few times. The chain is built from TRBV2 and TRBJ2-5, with D perhaps TRBD1 (5 bases). Germline V lookup: CDR1 SNHLY, CDR2 FYNNEI. Trimming cost V 6 bases and J 5 bases, with 13 bases left between them. The CDR3 covers 13 residues. The CDR3 region is CASRVGALETQYF. CDR3 bases: TGTGCCAGCAGAGTTGGGGCTTTGGAGACCCAGTACTTC.

The chain has TRBV6-5 and TRBJ1-5; no clear D gene. CDR1 is MNHEY, CDR2 SVGAGI, per germline. V shed 10 bases and J shed 3 bases, with 13 bases lying between them. The CDR3 runs to 13 residues. CDR3 nucleotides: TGTGCCAAAGACCGTTTCTTCAATCAGCCCCAGCATTTT. This sequence encodes CAKDRFFNQPQHF.

Only a few counts were recorded for this clonotype. The chain links TRBV5-1 to TRBJ2-7, with 7 bases matching TRBD1. The CDR3 consists of 15 residues. Germline values: CDR1 SGHRS, CDR2 YFSETQ. The J segment lost 2 bases and the V segment lost 0 bases, leaving 5 bases of the junction unmatched. The CDR3 spells CASSLAHRGTYEQYF. DNA for the CDR3: TGCGCCAGCAGCTTGGCTCACAGGGGTACCTACGAGCAGTACTTC.

In its sample, this clonotype is medium-sized. The CDR3 DNA reads TGCGCCAGCAGCTTGGCGGGGGACTATGGCTACACCTTC. Its protein product is CASSLAGDYGYTF. J is TRBJ1-2 and V is TRBV5-1, with TRBD1 as a possible D gene (5 bases). The ends were cut back, 0 bases at V and 3 bases at J, with 6 bases in the middle. The CDR3 length is 13 residues. The germline V gene encodes CDR1 SGHRS and CDR2 YFSETQ.

The chain recombines TRBV28 with TRBJ1-4; TRBD1 is a possible D gene (5 bases). The CDR3 runs 14 residues. Germline V gene lookup returns CDR1 MDHEN and CDR2 SYDVKM. V lost 5 bases to trimming and J lost 8 bases, with 15 bases between them. The CDR3 reads CASSPLAGKEKLFF. DNA of the CDR3: TGTGCCAGCAGTCCCCTAGCAGGGAAGGAAAAACTGTTTTTT. Combining the CDR3 with reference TRBV28 and TRBJ1-4 gives the whole variable domain DVKVTQSSRYLVKRTGEKVFLECVQDMDHENMFWYRQDPGLGLRLIYFSYDVKMKEKGDIPEGYSVSREKKERFSLILESASTNQTSMYLCASSPLAGKEKLFFGSGTQLSVL.